This TCR beta chain comes out of a study of blood T cell repertoires in COVID-19. For the study at large: From the United States, Italy and Spain came samples of acute and convalescent COVID-19. Nucleic acid was either cDNA or gDNA, and it came from T cells, B-cell-depleted T cells, or PBMCs.

V was shortened by 3 bases and J by 8 bases, with 15 bases between the two germline ends. CDR3 length equals 13 residues. CDR1 is GTSNPN, CDR2 SVGIG, per germline (reference sequence). Study processing details: Amplification of reference gene primers provided the estimated nucleated cell counts. Libraries were prepared by immunoSEQ multiplex PCR; TCRdb keeps only in-frame clonotypes and omits some of them. V, J and clone size are taken as reported in that table, and D and trimming were inferred from the DNA itself. Of roughly 56,000 clones in the sample, about nine tenths are singletons; the top ten hold less than 7.5%.

V and J are TRBV30 and TRBJ2-3; D is possibly TRBD1 (5 bases). The sequence was obtained from a man aged 45-65 years with active COVID-19. Sequencing was performed on peripheral blood. The CDR3 reads CAWRDTGLSTQYF. Written as DNA, the CDR3 is TGTGCCTGGAGGGACACCGGTCTCTCTACGCAGTATTTT.